The clone carrying this T cell receptor (beta chain) is deemed medium-sized. The V end lost 5 bases, the J end lost 0 bases, and 12 bases lay between the germline ends. This CDR3 has 15 amino acids. CDR1 and CDR2 (germline): MDHEN, SYDVKM. The data derive from a study of control samples from healthy donors and cancer patients. The repertoire was sequenced with immunoSEQ multiplex PCR; TCRdb's copy has only in-frame clones and lacks some. The profile shows tens of thousands of clones, 70% of them singletons. The TCR comes from a male donor with melanoma. The specimen sequenced was formalin-fixed, paraffin-embedded tissue. This chain uses TRBV28 with TRBJ2-3; unclear D gene. CDR3 region: CASSNLWASTDTQYF. CDR3 DNA sequence: TGTGCCAGCAGTAATCTCTGGGCTAGCACAGATACGCAGTATTTT.